This TCR beta chain is from a study of control samples from healthy donors and cancer patients (dated by TCRdb to 2018 to 2021). Comments on this clone: The antigen it binds to is not known. Base qualities are missing; no much larger clone stands one base away.

Counted from cysteine to phenylalanine, this CDR3 has 15 amino acids. Just CDR3 DNA is preserved here, 45 bases in frame from base 1. Taken from the germline V gene (reference sequence), the CDR1 and CDR2 loops are LNHDA and SQIVND. Trimming removed 7 bases from V and 4 bases from J, leaving 16 bases between the germline ends. Libraries were built with the immunoSEQ multiplex PCR assay. What TCRdb holds here is the immuneACCESS table cut down to in-frame rearrangements. Part of the clones is not present; checked against another copy, under half of the missing clones reflect an unresolved V gene, and the others are unexplained. For this sample there are 40,000 to 60,000 clones; 80% to 90% appear just once. The ten largest clones take up 2.8% of the sample.

Specimen: PBMCs. The receptor was isolated from a woman aged 45-65 years with lung cancer. The chain uses TRBV19 and TRBJ1-4; no D segment can be confidently identified. The DNA reads TGTGCCAGTACCGCAATGGCAGCCTTTAATGAAAAACTGTTTTTT. The encoded protein is CASTAMAAFNEKLFF. Outside the CDR3, residues come from the reference TRBV19 and TRBJ1-4 proteins, so the full variable domain is: DGGITQSPKYLFRKEGQNVTLSCEQNLNHDAMYWYRQDPGQGLRLIYYSQIVNDFQKGDIAEGYSVSREKKESFPLTVTSAQKNPTAFYLCASTAMAAFNEKLFFGSGTQLSVL.